This T cell receptor beta chain stems from a study of T-cell memory formation after mild COVID-19. Study observations and caveats: Memory cells collected pre-infection included some clones that later responded, suggesting cross-reactive memory joined.

TCRdb re-called the 5' RACE reads with MiXCR, one entry per CDR3 protein. The repertoire holds around 53,000 distinct CDR3 sequences, 12% seen once, with about 25% in the top ten. Only a few counts were recorded for this clonotype. The antigen is unknown. The TCR comes from a man aged 18 to 29 who had mild COVID-19 (a few samples of this study predate the infection). Cell type and time point are not known. Sequenced: PBMCs or a T cell subset sorted from them (not recorded which).

CDR3 loop: CASSLGQGPEQYF. CDR3 DNA sequence: TGCGCCAGCAGCCTGGGACAGGGGCCCGAGCAGTACTTC. The V and J genes are TRBV5-1 and TRBJ2-7; 10 positions agree with TRBD1. The V gene end was trimmed by 4 bases and the J gene end by 6 bases; junction bases not matched to a gene: 4. The CDR3 is 13 amino acids. Germline values: CDR1 SGHRS, CDR2 YFSETQ.